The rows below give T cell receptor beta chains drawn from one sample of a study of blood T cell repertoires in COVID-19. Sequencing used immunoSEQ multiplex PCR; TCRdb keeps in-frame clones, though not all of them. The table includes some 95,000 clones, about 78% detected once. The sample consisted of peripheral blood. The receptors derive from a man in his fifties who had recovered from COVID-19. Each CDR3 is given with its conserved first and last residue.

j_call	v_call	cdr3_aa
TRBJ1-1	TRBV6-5	CASSHRQNTEAFF
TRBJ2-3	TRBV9	CASSPRLDTQYF
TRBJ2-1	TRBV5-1	CASSGSSGESYNEQFF
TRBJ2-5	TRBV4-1	CASSQQGGGETQYF
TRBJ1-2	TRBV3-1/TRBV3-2	CASRPTGGADGYTF
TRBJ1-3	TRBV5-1	CASSPGTGGNTIYF
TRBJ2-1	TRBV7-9	CASSPRGTSLSEQFF
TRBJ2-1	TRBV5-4	CASSGGLAGIRNEQFF
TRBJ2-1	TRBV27	CASKTSGTYNEQFF
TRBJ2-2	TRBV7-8	CASSLGIRGFGAGELFF
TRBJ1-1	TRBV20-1	CSASHAGRDTEAFF
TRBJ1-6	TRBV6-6	CASSSGSNSPLHF
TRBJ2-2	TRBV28	CASSAEVANTGELFF
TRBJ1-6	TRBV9	CASSSDRISPLHF
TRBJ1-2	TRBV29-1	CSVGGGEVYGYTF
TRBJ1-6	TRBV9	CASSVGEGASNSPLHF
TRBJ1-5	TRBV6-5	CASRVTGANQPQHF
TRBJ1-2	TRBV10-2	CASTGQGANYGYTF
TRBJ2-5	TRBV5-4	CASSPTGGEETQYF
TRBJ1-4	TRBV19	CASEGQGTGEKLFF
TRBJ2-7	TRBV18	CASSPGGELGEQYF
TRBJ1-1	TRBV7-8	CASSFDWEGAFF
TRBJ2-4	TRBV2	CASSSSAGAKNIQYF
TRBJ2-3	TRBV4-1	CASSETSARTDTQYF
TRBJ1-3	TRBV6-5	CASRVTIGSGNTIYF
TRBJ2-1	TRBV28	CASSLRGLASFGQFF
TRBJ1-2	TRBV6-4	CASSDRDRGRNYGYTF
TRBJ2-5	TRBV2	CASSGDRAKTQYF
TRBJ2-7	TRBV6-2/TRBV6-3	CASSYSIFDIAGGQYEQYF
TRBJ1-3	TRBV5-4	CASSFRESSGNTIYF
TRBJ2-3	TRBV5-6	CASRRRSGGYRNTDTQYF
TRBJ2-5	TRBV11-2	CASSSWGGETQYF
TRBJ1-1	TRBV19	CASTPGTEAFF
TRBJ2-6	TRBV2	CASSVLGATGANVLTF
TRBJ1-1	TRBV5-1	CASSRREGSIVNTEAFF
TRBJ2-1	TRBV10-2	CASSEPRGDEQFF
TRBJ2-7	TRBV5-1	CASSLSGTGASEQYF
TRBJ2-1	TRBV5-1	CASSSSGTGDEQFF
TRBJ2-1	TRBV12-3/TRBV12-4	CASSLGTPAVQFF
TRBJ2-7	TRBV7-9	CASSLGGGPYEQYF
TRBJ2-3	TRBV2	CALRARALTDTQYF
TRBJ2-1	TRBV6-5	CASMRGGVGNEQFF
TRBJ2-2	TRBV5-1	CASSWGTGGPPGELFF
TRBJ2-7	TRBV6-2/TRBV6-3	CASSYPAQGSYEQYF
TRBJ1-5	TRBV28	CASSFQDQPQHF